Sequencing of this T cell receptor (beta chain) was carried out in a study of lung T cells in sarcoidosis with Löfgren's syndrome (dated by TCRdb to about 2017). Regarding the complete study: Sarcoidosis was described as a granulomatous, mainly pulmonary disease marked by CD4+ T cell accumulation in bronchoalveolar lavage fluid. The repertoire analyses were focused on Lofgren's syndrome patients.

The study profiled TCR repertoires of CD4+ T cells collected through bronchoalveolar lavage. Broad study findings and their caveats: TRAV12-1 and TRBV2 CDR3 motifs were reported to be shared among multiple Löfgren's syndrome patients, suggesting public CD4+ TCR repertoires. Recognition of a sarcoidosis-associated antigen was merely suggested, with the antigen itself still putative and unidentified. Compared with control subjects, Lofgren's syndrome patients were reported to have TRAV12-1 and TRBV2 as the most expanded V gene segments. In alphabeta pairing analysis, TRAV12-1 was found to pair preferentially with TRBV2, and CDR3 homology was shown by the resulting paired TCRs.

TCRdb shows the sequencer as Illumina MiSeq. TCRdb itself trimmed the public reads at Q25 with fastp, ran MiXCR and retained productive beta chains. Each record represents a unique CDR3 protein, reported with the most common genes and DNA among its rows. The sample table contains more than 2,000 distinct CDR3 sequences; only one count was recorded for 22% of them. The top ten hold roughly a tenth of the sample. This clonotype is medium-sized (0.01 to 0.1%) in its sample. No antigen is known for it. Per-base quality was not reported, and no clone a single base away is much larger than it. V sheds 3 bases and J sheds 11 bases, leaving 13 bases between their ends. The CDR3 contains 11 residues, cysteine and phenylalanine counted. Only the CDR3 region is kept as DNA, spanning 33 bases read in frame from base 1. According to the germline V gene, CDR1 reads SQVTM and CDR2 reads ANQGSEA.

The receptor chain draws on TRBV29-1 and TRBJ1-1; no D gene can be assigned with confidence. The sequence derives from a human donor with sarcoidosis (Löfgren's syndrome or another form), or a control subject (not recorded which). The sequenced sample was CD4+ T cells from bronchoalveolar lavage. The nucleotide sequence is TGCAGCGTTGATTTGGGGTGGACGGCTTTCTTT. It specifies CSVDLGWTAFF.